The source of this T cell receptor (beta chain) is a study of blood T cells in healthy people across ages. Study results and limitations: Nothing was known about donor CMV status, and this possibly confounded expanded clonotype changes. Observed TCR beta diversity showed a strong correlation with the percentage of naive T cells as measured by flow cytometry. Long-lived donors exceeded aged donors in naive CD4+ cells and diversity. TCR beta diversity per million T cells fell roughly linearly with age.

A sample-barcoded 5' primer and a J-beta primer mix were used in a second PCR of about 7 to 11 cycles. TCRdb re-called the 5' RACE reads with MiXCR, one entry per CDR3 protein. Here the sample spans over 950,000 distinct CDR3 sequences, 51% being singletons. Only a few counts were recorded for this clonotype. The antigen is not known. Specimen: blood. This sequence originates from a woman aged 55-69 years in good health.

CDR3 in DNA: TGTGCCAGCAGCGCGAATGCGGGAGGCATCGATGAGCAGTTCTTC. Translating gives CASSANAGGIDEQFF. The chain has TRBV7-3 and TRBJ2-1; TRBD2 matches at 8 bases. The CDR3 has 15 residues. V lost 5 bases and J lost 8; bases outside the gene matches: 11. Germline CDR1 SGHTA, CDR2 FQGTGA.